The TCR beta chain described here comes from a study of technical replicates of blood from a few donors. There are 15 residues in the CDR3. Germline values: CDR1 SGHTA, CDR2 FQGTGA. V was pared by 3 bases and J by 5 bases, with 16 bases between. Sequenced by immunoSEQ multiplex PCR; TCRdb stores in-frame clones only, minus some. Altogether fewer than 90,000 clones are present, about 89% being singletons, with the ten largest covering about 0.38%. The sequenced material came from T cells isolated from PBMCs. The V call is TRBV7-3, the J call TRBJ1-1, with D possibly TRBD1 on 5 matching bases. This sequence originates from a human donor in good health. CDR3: CASSFLGPGVTEAFF. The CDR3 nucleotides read TGTGCCAGCAGCTTCTTAGGGCCGGGGGTAACTGAAGCTTTCTTT.